These 15 T cell receptor beta chains were sequenced from one sample in a study of beta chain features in type 1 diabetes. TCRB transcripts that were expressed got sequenced, as all of the isolated RNA had been reverse transcribed. Some clones are missing from TCRdb's copy, which holds only in-frame ones; the method was immunoSEQ multiplex PCR. The table includes roughly 330,000 clones, roughly 11% detected once. Input material: naive CD4+ T cells from blood. These receptors all come from a woman in her thirties in good health.

This clone showed up just a few times. The gene calls are TRBV18 and TRBJ2-1, with TRBD2 matching 9 bases. CDR3 length equals 15 residues. Germline CDR1 reads KGHSH; CDR2 reads LQKENI. With V trimmed by 8 bases and J by 8 bases, 13 bases remained unmatched. The CDR3, as DNA: TGTGCCAGCCTAATCGGGCTAGCGGGATCCGATGAGCAGTTCTTC. Amino acids: CASLIGLAGSDEQFF. The full variable domain, completed using reference TRBV18 and TRBJ2-1, is NAGVMQNPRHLVRRRGQEARLRCSPMKGHSHVYWYRQLPEEGLKFMVYLQKENIIDESGMPKERFSAEFPKEGPSILRIQQVVRGDSAAYFCASLIGLAGSDEQFFGPGTRLTVL.

The J gene is TRBJ1-1, the V gene TRBV28; 7 bases agree with TRBD1. CDR1 and CDR2 (germline): MDHEN, SYDVKM. V dropped 7 bases and J dropped 1; count of bases not matched to a gene: 6. The CDR3 runs to 14 residues. The CDR3 nucleotides are TGTGCCAGCAAGGACAGGCGTCGGAACACTGAAGCTTTCTTT. Its protein is CASKDRRRNTEAFF.

This clone showed up just a few times. This rearrangement joins TRBV7-3 to TRBJ2-1; a possible D gene is TRBD2 (5 bases). The CDR3 loop spans 14 amino acids. Germline assignment: CDR1 SGHTA and CDR2 FQGTGA. V was pared by 7 bases and J by 2 bases, with 12 bases between. DNA of the CDR3: TGTGCCAGCAACCAAGGAGGACCCTACAATGAGCAGTTCTTC. Encoded protein: CASNQGGPYNEQFF.

This clone has just a few counts. The CDR3 region has the DNA TGTGCCAGCAGCACGACTAGCTTTGGTGAGCAGTTCTTC. Protein sequence: CASSTTSFGEQFF. The chain has TRBV9 and TRBJ2-1; TRBD2 agrees at 7 bases. V lost 4 bases, J lost 9 bases, and 7 bases stayed unmatched. The CDR3 is 13 residues long. Germline loops: CDR1 SGDLS, CDR2 YYNGEE.

The CDR3 spells CASSRDLSNEQFF. In nucleotides, the CDR3 is TGTGCCAGCAGCAGGGACTTATCCAATGAGCAGTTCTTC. The chain joins TRBV7-9 to TRBJ2-1, with D perhaps TRBD2 (6 bases). Trimming cost V 5 bases and J 6 bases, with 11 bases left between them. CDR3 size: 13 residues. Per the germline V gene, CDR1 is SEHNR and CDR2 is FQNEAQ (reference sequence).

This clone turned up a few times. This chain links TRBV18 with TRBJ2-2, with 7 bases fitting TRBD1. The V gene end was trimmed by 5 bases and the J gene end by 0 bases; junction bases not matched to a gene: 3. The germline V gene has CDR1 KGHSH and CDR2 LQKENI. The CDR3 runs to 15 residues. The CDR3 protein is CASSGQATNTGELFF. CDR3 DNA sequence: TGTGCCAGCTCAGGACAGGCTACGAACACCGGGGAGCTGTTTTTT.

V and J are TRBV18 and TRBJ2-5; 9 bases map to TRBD1. Germline trimming cut 4 bases from V and 5 bases from J; bases unmatched to any gene: 11. The CDR3 is made up of 16 amino acids. CDR1 and CDR2 (germline): KGHSH, LQKENI. CDR3 in amino acids: CASSQPGTGLRETQYF. The CDR3 DNA is TGTGCCAGCTCACAGCCCGGGACAGGGCTCCGCGAGACCCAGTACTTC.

This clone was picked up a small number of times. The chain couples TRBV7-9 to TRBJ2-5; 8 nucleotides align to TRBD2. In germline, CDR1 is SEHNR, CDR2 FQNEAQ (reference sequence). V dropped 5 bases and J dropped 2; count of bases not matched to a gene: 13. The CDR3 has 17 residues. CDR3 sequence (DNA): TGTGCCAGCAGCCCCGAGTTGGGACTAGGGCCACAAGAGACCCAGTACTTC. This codes for CASSPELGLGPQETQYF.

The chain uses TRBV28 and TRBJ2-7, with 8 bases matching TRBD1. The CDR3 is 15 amino acids. Per the germline V gene, CDR1 is MDHEN and CDR2 is SYDVKM. V lost 5 bases to trimming and J lost 6 bases; unmatched junction nucleotides: 12. In DNA form, the CDR3 reads TGTGCCAGCAGTCCACCCGGACAGGGAACCGGCGAGCAGTACTTC. Amino acid sequence: CASSPPGQGTGEQYF.

This clone was seen a handful of times. The chain carries TRBV29-1 and TRBJ1-2; 10 bases fit TRBD1. Germline lookup yields CDR1 SQVTM and CDR2 ANQGSEA. The CDR3 consists of 12 residues. V dropped 4 bases and J dropped 6; count of bases not matched to a gene: 2. The CDR3 DNA sequence: TGCAGCGTTGTAGGGACAGGGGATGGCTACACCTTC. It encodes CSVVGTGDGYTF.

V usage is TRBV30 and J usage is TRBJ2-6, with 9 bases that match TRBD1. This CDR3 has 17 residues. Germline V gives CDR1 GTSNPN, CDR2 SVGIG (reference sequence). Germline trimming cut 3 bases from V and 4 bases from J; bases unmatched to any gene: 10. The DNA of the CDR3 is TGTGCCTGGAGGGCGGAACAGGGGGCTCTGGGGGCCAACGTCCTGACTTTC. Its translation: CAWRAEQGALGANVLTF.

V gene TRBV18 combines with J gene TRBJ2-5; 10 bases agree with TRBD2. The CDR3 is 15 residues long. Losses at the gene ends were 6 bases for V and 4 bases for J; bases not matched to a gene: 8. CDR1 and CDR2 (germline): KGHSH, LQKENI. DNA of the CDR3: TGTGCCAGCTCTCCCGGCAGCGGGAGGGGAGAGACCCAGTACTTC. Translation: CASSPGSGRGETQYF. The variable domain in full, completed from reference TRBV18 and TRBJ2-5, reads NAGVMQNPRHLVRRRGQEARLRCSPMKGHSHVYWYRQLPEEGLKFMVYLQKENIIDESGMPKERFSAEFPKEGPSILRIQQVVRGDSAAYFCASSPGSGRGETQYFGPGTRLLVL.

On this clone: In the same sample, other DNA sequences code for this CDR3. This chain uses TRBV9 with TRBJ2-7; TRBD1 matches at 8 bases. The germline V gene has CDR1 SGDLS and CDR2 YYNGEE. After removal of 0 bases from V and 2 bases from J, the junction contained 4 bases not matched to a gene. This CDR3 region has 15 residues. The CDR3 spells CASSVGTGGPYEQYF. The CDR3 DNA is TGTGCCAGCAGCGTAGGTACAGGGGGGCCCTACGAGCAGTACTTC.

This clone was detected only a few times. The chain combines TRBV18 with TRBJ2-3, with 12 bases lining up with TRBD1. The CDR3 is made up of 14 amino acids. With V trimmed by 4 bases and J by 5 bases, 1 base remained unmatched. The germline V gene encodes CDR1 KGHSH and CDR2 LQKENI. Here the CDR3 reads CASSRDRGRDTQYF. CDR3 DNA sequence: TGTGCCAGCTCACGGGACAGGGGGCGAGATACGCAGTATTTT.

This clone was seen a few times. The chain recombines TRBV5-1 with TRBJ2-7; 13 bases match TRBD2. The CDR3 length is 19 residues. The germline V gene has CDR1 SGHRS and CDR2 YFSETQ. The V segment lost 0 bases and the J segment 1 base; nucleotides outside the gene matches: 10. The CDR3 is CASSLASHGLAGASYEQYF. CDR3 bases: TGCGCCAGCAGCTTGGCGTCACACGGACTAGCGGGAGCGTCCTACGAGCAGTACTTC.